These 23 T cell receptor beta chains originate from one sample sequenced in a study of T cells after yellow fever vaccination. Using its own MiXCR run on the 5' RACE reads, TCRdb lists one record per CDR3 protein. This table has around 50,000 distinct CDR3 sequences, roughly 7% appearing once. The sample was CD8+ T cells sorted from PBMCs, taken less than 18 days after the first yellow fever vaccination. Source of these receptors: a man between 18 and 29 years old who received the YFV17D yellow fever vaccine.

This clonotype has a single count. This may stem from a read error, because a much larger clone lies one nucleotide away. The chain is built from TRBV20-1 and TRBJ2-1; 11 bases are a match to TRBD2. Trimming took 6 bases from V and 4 from J; bases not matched to a gene: 5. The CDR3 has 14 residues. Germline V gene lookup returns CDR1 DFQATT and CDR2 SNEGSKA (reference sequence). CDR3 bases: TGCAGTGCGACTACTAGCGGGGGTTACAATGAGCAGTTCTTC. It is translated as CSATTSGGYNEQFF.

This clonotype was seen many times. The V call is TRBV19, the J call TRBJ2-1; D is uncertain. V was shortened by 3 bases and J by 7 bases, with 16 bases between the two germline ends. Per germline, CDR1 LNHDA and CDR2 SQIVND (reference sequence). This CDR3 comprises 15 residues. This CDR3 is CASSIHGGVRNEQFF. CDR3 coding DNA: TGTGCCAGTAGTATTCATGGCGGCGTTAGGAATGAGCAGTTCTTC.

This clonotype has a count of ten or more. The V gene is TRBV6-2 or TRBV6-3, the J gene TRBJ2-7; 7 bases fit TRBD2. The germline gives CDR1 MNHEY, CDR2 SVGEGT. The trim removed 4 bases at V and 3 bases at J, leaving 9 bases unmatched. There are 15 residues in the CDR3. The CDR3 here is CASSSDRDYGYEQYV. The CDR3 DNA is TGTGCCAGCAGTTCCGACCGGGACTATGGCTACGAGCAGTACGTC.

This clonotype is categorized as medium-sized. CDR3 sequence (DNA): TGTGCCAGCAGTTCTGGATTTGCATTTACGCAGTATTTT. Translation: CASSSGFAFTQYF. This chain links TRBV27 with TRBJ2-3, with D unresolved. Trimming removed 4 bases from V and 8 bases from J, with 13 bases in between. The CDR3 is made up of 13 amino acids. Germline CDR1 is MNHEY and CDR2 is SMNVEV (reference sequence).

The table lists this clonotype with many counts. The chain links TRBV5-1 to TRBJ2-5, with TRBD2 as a possible D gene (6 bases). The CDR3 spans 15 residues. Germline CDR1 reads SGHRS; CDR2 reads YFSETQ. Between the trimmed V and J ends, which lost 5 bases and 0 bases, there was a span of 14 bases. CDR3 sequence: CASRRRDSYQETQYF. In nucleotides, the CDR3 is TGCGCCAGCAGACGAAGGGACTCCTACCAAGAGACCCAGTACTTC.

Of note for this clonotype: Just one base apart from a much larger clone, this may be a read error. The rearrangement joins TRBV9 to TRBJ2-7; D possibly matches TRBD1 or TRBD2 (5 bases each). The CDR3 is 16 residues long. Germline CDR1 SGDLS, CDR2 YYNGEE. CDR3 nucleotide sequence: TGTGCCAGCAGCGCGGCTCCCGGGACGGGTTCCTACGAGCAGTGCTTC. This sequence encodes CASSAAPGTGSYEQCF.

This clonotype was observed many times. An end of the junction differs from the germline gene, which may be a read error. Written as DNA, the CDR3 is TGTGCCAGCAGTTATGAGAAGAACTCTAACTATGGCTGCACCTTC. It specifies CASSYEKNSNYGCTF. The genes are TRBV6-5 and TRBJ1-2; D is uncertain. The CDR3 has 15 amino acids. CDR1 is MNHEY and CDR2 is SVGAGI in the germline V gene.

The rearrangement links TRBV3-1 to TRBJ2-1; 7 nucleotides match TRBD2. Germline V gene sequence: CDR1 LGHDT, CDR2 YNNKEL (reference sequence). The CDR3 consists of 18 residues. The DNA of the CDR3 is TGTACCATCAGTTTCAATTGGGGGGGGGACTCGGCGGGCCATGAGCAGTTCTTC. This translates into CTISFNWGGDSAGHEQFF.

There are many counts of this clonotype. The chain couples TRBV9 to TRBJ2-2; D might be TRBD2 (6 bases). Trimming left V 2 bases short and J 5 bases short, with 7 bases between. This CDR3 spans 13 amino acids. Germline lookup yields CDR1 SGDLS and CDR2 YYNGEE. CDR3 DNA: TGTGCCAGCAGCGTGGGGAGGACCGGGGAGCTGTTTTTT. It yields the protein CASSVGRTGELFF.

This clonotype has a count of ten or more. This rearrangement joins TRBV7-9 to TRBJ2-1, with TRBD1 matching over 8 bases. Trimming removed 6 bases from V and 8 bases from J; junction bases left unmatched: 9. Germline V CDR1 and CDR2: SEHNR, FQNEAQ (reference sequence). There are 14 residues in the CDR3. DNA for the CDR3: TGTGCCAGCAGGTCACCTGACAGGGGCCATGAGCAGTTCTTC. Translation gives CASRSPDRGHEQFF.

This clonotype was seen at least ten times. The chain has TRBV7-9 and TRBJ2-7; D unclear. V gave up 5 bases and J gave up 4 bases, with 15 bases separating them. The CDR3 runs 14 residues. The germline gives CDR1 SEHNR, CDR2 FQNEAQ (reference sequence). This CDR3 reads CASSPPRKQYEQYF. The CDR3 bases are TGTGCCAGCAGCCCGCCAAGAAAGCAGTACGAGCAGTACTTC.

The rearrangement joins TRBV7-6 to TRBJ2-3; 10 nucleotides match TRBD2. The CDR3 sequence is 17 residues long. Unmatched junction bases numbered 8, after V lost 3 bases and J lost 2 bases. The germline V gene has CDR1 SGHVS and CDR2 FNYEAQ. CDR3 DNA: TGTGCCAGCAGCTTGTCTAGCGGGGGTTTGATCACAGATACGCAGTATTTT. Amino acids: CASSLSSGGLITDTQYF.

This clonotype was recorded many times. The chain links TRBV12-3 or TRBV12-4 to TRBJ2-7, with D unresolved. The CDR3 extends over 13 amino acids. V shed 4 bases and J shed 6 bases, with 13 bases lying between them. The CDR3 loop reads CASSSNLATEQYF. CDR3 bases: TGTGCCAGCAGTTCAAACCTCGCCACCGAGCAGTACTTC.

In its sample, this clonotype was seen many times. This chain uses TRBV4-3 with TRBJ2-1, with 11 bases that match TRBD1. The V and J ends lost 0 bases and 7 bases, in that order; junction bases with no gene match: 8. The CDR3 consists of 17 residues. Germline values: CDR1 LGHNA, CDR2 YSLEER. Written as DNA, the CDR3 is TGCGCCAGCAGCCAAGATCTAGGACAGGGGGCATCAAATGAGCAGTTCTTC. Residues: CASSQDLGQGASNEQFF.

Many counts were recorded for this clonotype. CDR3 DNA sequence: TGTGCCAGCAGCCTGGGGGTGGAGGACTATGGCTACACCTTC. Protein product: CASSLGVEDYGYTF. V is TRBV7-6 and J is TRBJ1-2; possibly TRBD1 for D (5 bases). The CDR3 totals 14 residues. V was trimmed by 5 bases and J by 3 bases, leaving 13 bases between them. Germline assignment: CDR1 SGHVS and CDR2 FNYEAQ.

This clonotype was detected ten times or more. This chain joins TRBV10-3 and TRBJ1-1; 10 bases are shared with TRBD1. Looked up from germline, CDR1 is ENHRY and CDR2 is SYGVKD. Trimming took 8 bases from V and 5 from J; bases not matched to a gene: 2. This CDR3 has 12 amino acids. CDR3 in amino acids: CAIRDRGTEAFF. In DNA form, the CDR3 reads TGTGCCATCCGGGACAGGGGAACTGAAGCTTTCTTT.

Many counts were recorded for this clonotype. The V gene is TRBV20-1, the J gene TRBJ2-3; D may be TRBD1 (5 bases). CDR1 DFQATT and CDR2 SNEGSKA come from the germline V gene (reference sequence). Trimming took off 0 bases at V and 3 bases at J, with 13 bases between the two ends. The CDR3 runs 15 residues. CDR3 residues: CSARDRRGMTDTQYF. The DNA for the CDR3 is TGCAGTGCTAGAGATCGAAGGGGAATGACAGATACGCAGTATTTT.

This clonotype was detected ten times or more. The rearrangement links TRBV11-2 to TRBJ1-1; the D is unclear. Trimming took off 5 bases at V and 0 bases at J, with 13 bases between the two ends. The V gene's germline CDR1 is SGHAT and CDR2 FQNNGV. The CDR3 contains 15 residues. CDR3 sequence (DNA): TGTGCCAGCAGCCACGGTGGGCGAGTGAACACTGAAGCTTTCTTT. Amino acids: CASSHGGRVNTEAFF.

This clonotype was seen a few times. J is TRBJ2-3 and V is TRBV7-9; D remains ambiguous. V lost 5 bases to trimming and J lost 0 bases, with 9 bases between them. The CDR3 loop spans 14 amino acids. Germline V gene sequence: CDR1 SEHNR, CDR2 FQNEAQ (reference sequence). The CDR3 sequence is CASSRPISTDTQYF. The CDR3 DNA is TGTGCCAGCAGCCGACCTATTAGCACAGATACGCAGTATTTT. Supplemented by reference TRBV7-9 and TRBJ2-3, the full variable domain reads DTGVSQNPRHKITKRGQNVTFRCDPISEHNRLYWYRQTLGQGPEFLTYFQNEAQLEKSRLLSDRFSAERPKGSFSTLEIQRTEQGDSAMYLCASSRPISTDTQYFGPGTRLTVL.

This clonotype appeared many times. The chain recombines TRBV4-3 with TRBJ1-2; D perhaps matches TRBD1 (6 bases). Germline V gene data show CDR1 as LGHNA and CDR2 as YSLEER. V lost 1 base and J 5 bases, leaving 8 bases between the germline ends. The CDR3 runs to 13 residues. As DNA, the CDR3 is TGCGCCAGCAGCCAAGGAGGGGGTTATGGCTACACCTTC. This gives the protein CASSQGGGYGYTF.

This clonotype was counted a few times. The chain couples TRBV5-6 to TRBJ1-1; 9 positions match TRBD1. CDR3 length: 15 residues. CDR1 SGHDT and CDR2 YYEEEE come from the germline V gene. Losses at the gene ends were 4 bases for V and 1 base for J; bases not matched to a gene: 5. For the CDR3, the DNA is TGTGCCAGCAGCGAACAGGGGGCCTGGAACACTGAAGCTTTCTTT. Translating gives CASSEQGAWNTEAFF. The complete variable domain, with remaining parts taken from reference TRBV5-6 and TRBJ1-1, reads DAGVTQSPTHLIKTRGQQVTLRCSPKSGHDTVSWYQQALGQGPQFIFQYYEEEERQRGNFPDRFSGHQFPNYSSELNVNALLLGDSALYLCASSEQGAWNTEAFFGQGTRLTVV.

To note about this clonotype: A read error may explain this, as a much larger clone is one base away. The chain uses TRBV7-9 and TRBJ2-1; D is ambiguous. CDR1 is SEHNR, CDR2 FQNEAQ, per germline (reference sequence). The ends were cut back, 5 bases at V and 6 bases at J, with 17 bases in the middle. CDR3 length: 15 amino acids. The CDR3 is CASSPRGLECNEQFF. DNA for the CDR3: TGTGCCAGCAGCCCCCGTGGGCTGGAATGCAATGAGCAGTTCTTC. Combining the CDR3 with reference TRBV7-9 and TRBJ2-1 gives the whole variable domain DTGVSQNPRHKITKRGQNVTFRCDPISEHNRLYWYRQTLGQGPEFLTYFQNEAQLEKSRLLSDRFSAERPKGSFSTLEIQRTEQGDSAMYLCASSPRGLECNEQFFGPGTRLTVL.

This clonotype was observed many times. The V gene is TRBV15, the J gene TRBJ2-1; D ambiguous. V lost 9 bases and J 8 bases, leaving 17 bases between the germline ends. Germline CDR1 reads LNHNV; CDR2 reads YYDKDF (reference sequence). This CDR3 region has 13 residues. CDR3 sequence: CATSASTADEQFF. The DNA for the CDR3 is TGTGCCACGAGCGCCTCTACAGCCGATGAGCAGTTCTTC. Full variable domain (remainder filled in from reference TRBV15 and TRBJ2-1): DAMVIQNPRYQVTQFGKPVTLSCSQTLNHNVMYWYQQKSSQAPKLLFHYYDKDFNNEADTPDNFQSRRPNTSFCFLDIRSPGLGDTAMYLCATSASTADEQFFGPGTRLTVL.